The entry below describes one TCR beta chain. Method: immunoSEQ multiplex PCR; TCRdb's copy keeps in-frame clones and lacks some. The sample consists of over 2 million clones, 85% to 95% of them appearing once. The germline V and J ends were trimmed by 6 bases and 6 bases, with 11 bases remaining between them. There are 12 residues in the CDR3. Germline CDR1 MGHDK, CDR2 SYGVNS. Naive CD8 populations comprised CD45RO-negative cells positively selected for CCR7, excluding terminally differentiated effector memory CD45RA+ cells. This sample stems from a study of shared clonotypes between healthy human individuals.

This chain connects TRBV25-1 to TRBJ1-1; D is possibly TRBD1 (6 bases). Sequencing input: naive CD8+ T cells sorted from blood. The sequence derives from a man between 18 and 35 years old in good health. In DNA, the CDR3 is TGTGCCAGCAGAATAGGGGGGTCTGAAGCTTTCTTT. Protein product: CASRIGGSEAFF.